The rows below give T cell receptor beta chains drawn from one sample of a study of Epstein–Barr virus B cells in breast cancer. For these receptors, no antigen is known. TCRdb reprocessed the 5' RACE reads via MiXCR and lists one record per CDR3 protein. This sample has about 1,900 distinct CDR3 sequences, with 15% found just once. Sample: tumor-infiltrating lymphocytes expanded in culture. These TCRs come from a woman between 35 and 50 years old with triple-negative breast cancer. Each CDR3 is given with its conserved first and last residue. A D gene is named only where the DNA matches it firmly. Clone size is not always given. Where it is, it says once, few, many or a class for expanded clones.

D	V	size	J	length	DNA	CDR3
NA	TRBV5-4	medium-sized	TRBJ2-7	15	TGTGCCAGCAGCTTTGGTGGCTCAGAATTCTACGAGCAGTACTTC	CASSFGGSEFYEQYF
NA	TRBV12-3/TRBV12-4	few	TRBJ1-1	16	TGTGCCAGCAGTACGATCTTAATGCGGGGCGGCACTGAAGCTTTCTTT	CASSTILMRGGTEAFF
TRBD2	TRBV28	many	TRBJ2-1	13	TGTGCCAGCGAAGCTAGCGGGAGTAATGAGCAGTTCTTC	CASEASGSNEQFF
NA	TRBV27	once	TRBJ2-4	11	TGTGCCACCAGGGGTTCCTACGGGGAGTACTTC	CATRGSYGEYF
NA	TRBV6-5	NA	TRBJ1-2	13	TGTGCCAGCAGTCGCGGGATGAGGGATGGCTACACCTTC	CASSRGMRDGYTF
NA	TRBV18	few	TRBJ2-5	15	TGTGCCAGCTCACCTACAGGTGGAGGCCAAGAGACCCAGTACTTC	CASSPTGGGQETQYF
NA	TRBV20-1	medium-sized	TRBJ2-3	13	TGCAGTGCTAGATCTCTGGCCGGAGATACGCAGTATTTT	CSARSLAGDTQYF
NA	TRBV20-1	NA	TRBJ1-2	13	TGCAGTGCTAGAGATCAAAGGGGCTATGGCTACACCTTC	CSARDQRGYGYTF
TRBD1	TRBV7-2	medium-sized	TRBJ1-5	14	TGTGCCAGCAGCGCCGGACAGGCTTATCAGCCCCAGCATTTT	CASSAGQAYQPQHF
TRBD1	TRBV2	medium-sized	TRBJ2-3	16	TGTGCCAGCAGTGAAGGAGGGACAGTAAGCACAGATACGCAGTATTTT	CASSEGGTVSTDTQYF
TRBD2	TRBV29-1	NA	TRBJ2-1	18	TGCAGCGTTGCCGGACAGGCGCTTAGCGGGAGGGCCGGAGATGAGCAGTTCTTC	CSVAGQALSGRAGDEQFF
NA	TRBV28	NA	TRBJ1-1	11	TGTGCCGGGGGGAGGAACACTGAAGCTTTCTTT	CAGGRNTEAFF
NA	TRBV2	large	TRBJ1-2	14	TGTGCCAGCAGTGAAGGGGCTACCGGAGTGGGCTACACCTTC	CASSEGATGVGYTF
TRBD1	TRBV20-1	medium-sized	TRBJ2-5	13	TGCAGTGCTACAGGGGACAGACAAGAGACCCAGTACTTC	CSATGDRQETQYF
NA	TRBV28	large	TRBJ1-1	15	TGTGCCAGCAGTTTATTCGACAGCGGAACGTTTCGGGCTTTCTTT	CASSLFDSGTFRAFF
NA	TRBV29-1	many	TRBJ2-3	18	TGCAGCGTTGATTTTCGGGCGGGGGCTACTCTTAGCACAGATACGCAGTATTTT	CSVDFRAGATLSTDTQYF
NA	TRBV19	NA	TRBJ1-1	13	TGTGCCAGTAGCAAGACAGGGAACACTGAAGCTTTCTTT	CASSKTGNTEAFF
NA	TRBV5-1	medium-sized	TRBJ2-7	14	TGCGCCAGCAGCGCCCGGGACAACTCCTACGAGCAGTACTTC	CASSARDNSYEQYF
NA	TRBV4-1	hyperexpanded	TRBJ2-7	12	TGCGCCAGCAGCCAACAGGGGAGAGAGCAGTACTTC	CASSQQGREQYF
TRBD2	TRBV7-9	NA	TRBJ2-3	15	TGTGCCAACAGCCCCGGAACTAGCGCCACAGATACGCAGTATTTT	CANSPGTSATDTQYF
NA	TRBV24-1	medium-sized	TRBJ2-7	12	TGTGCCACCAGTGATCTCCGCGAAATTTGGCACTTC	CATSDLREIWHF
TRBD1	TRBV7-2	medium-sized	TRBJ2-1	14	TGTGCCAGCAGCTCGGGACAGGGATATCGGGGGCAGTTCTTC	CASSSGQGYRGQFF
TRBD2	TRBV5-1	medium-sized	TRBJ2-7	15	TGCGCCAGCAGCGAGACTAGCGAGTCACAGCGGGAGCAGTACTTC	CASSETSESQREQYF
TRBD2	TRBV5-1	NA	TRBJ2-1	18	TGCGCCGGCAGCTTGGGGGCTTTTAGCGGGAGCTCCTACAATGAGCAGTTCTTC	CAGSLGAFSGSSYNEQFF
TRBD2	TRBV28	medium-sized	TRBJ2-2	12	TGTGGAACCGAGCGGGGGACCGGGGAGCTGTTTTTT	CGTERGTGELFF
TRBD1	TRBV11-2	medium-sized	TRBJ2-2	16	TGTGCCAGCAGCTTAGCCCGGACAGGGATGACCGGGGAGCTGTTTTTT	CASSLARTGMTGELFF
NA	TRBV20-1	NA	TRBJ1-1	11	TGCAGTACCAGGCCCCGCACTGAAGCTTTCTTT	CSTRPRTEAFF
NA	TRBV19	medium-sized	TRBJ2-1	15	TGTGCCAGTAGTTCCGGGACGGCTTCCTACAATGAGCAGTTCTTC	CASSSGTASYNEQFF
NA	TRBV28	many	TRBJ1-2	16	TGTGCCAGCAGCCGAATTATCAACAGGGCTCTTAGGGGCTACACCTTC	CASSRIINRALRGYTF
NA	TRBV15	medium-sized	TRBJ2-7	15	TGTGCCACCGCAGCGTCGCAGGGGCCAGACTACGAGCAGTACTTC	CATAASQGPDYEQYF
NA	TRBV12-3/TRBV12-4	NA	TRBJ2-5	15	TGTGCCAGCCGGAGGGACCGGGTGGGGCAAGAGACCCAGTACTTC	CASRRDRVGQETQYF
TRBD2	TRBV4-1	medium-sized	TRBJ2-1	16	TGCGCCAGCAGCCCGATCGCTAGCGGTTATAACAATGAGCAGTTCTTC	CASSPIASGYNNEQFF
TRBD1	TRBV18	few	TRBJ2-7	15	TGTGCCAGCTCAACGGGACAGGGAATACCCTACGAGCAGTACTTC	CASSTGQGIPYEQYF
NA	TRBV3-1	few	TRBJ1-5	18	TGTGCCAGCAGCCACGGGGGGGGTTTCTCCTATAGCAATCAGCCCCAGCATTTT	CASSHGGGFSYSNQPQHF
TRBD1	TRBV20-1	medium-sized	TRBJ1-1	14	TGCAGTGCTAGAGATGACAGGGGGGGCACTGAAGCTTTCTTT	CSARDDRGGTEAFF
TRBD1	TRBV6-6	NA	TRBJ2-1	13	TGTGCCAGCGGACAGGGGGCGGGTAATGAGCAGTTCTTC	CASGQGAGNEQFF
TRBD2	TRBV19	NA	TRBJ2-5	15	TGTGCCAGTAGTATAGGACTAGCGGGAAGAGAGACCCAGTACTTC	CASSIGLAGRETQYF
NA	TRBV11-2	NA	TRBJ1-3	15	TGTGCCAGCTCCTTGAGCCAGGGCGCCGGAAACAATATATATTTT	CASSLSQGAGNNIYF
TRBD2	TRBV20-1	medium-sized	TRBJ2-1	17	TGCAGTGCAAATGGACTAGCGGGAGCGGGGCCTTACAATGAGCAGTTCTTC	CSANGLAGAGPYNEQFF
TRBD2	TRBV2	many	TRBJ2-1	16	TGTGCCAGCAGTGTATCGAGCGGGGGGACCTTCAATGAGCAGTTCTTC	CASSVSSGGTFNEQFF
NA	TRBV7-9	medium-sized	TRBJ2-1	14	TGTGCCAGCAGCGCGACAGGAGCTGACGATGAGCAGTTCTTC	CASSATGADDEQFF
NA	TRBV2	medium-sized	TRBJ1-2	13	TGTGCCAGCAGGAGGGATTCTAACTATGGCTACACCTTC	CASRRDSNYGYTF
TRBD2	TRBV4-1	few	TRBJ2-3	15	TGCGCCAGCAGCCAGGGCGCTAGCGGGACGGATACGCAGTATTTT	CASSQGASGTDTQYF
NA	TRBV4-1	medium-sized	TRBJ1-5	14	TGCGCCAGCAGCTCCTCAAATAGCAATCAGCCCCAGCATTTT	CASSSSNSNQPQHF
NA	TRBV4-3	few	TRBJ1-3	16	TGCGCCAGCAGCCAAGATGGCGGGGGGCCAGGAAACACCATATATTTT	CASSQDGGGPGNTIYF
NA	TRBV2	medium-sized	TRBJ1-1	13	TGTGCCAGCAGAATTCAGGTGAACACTGAAGCTTTCTTT	CASRIQVNTEAFF
TRBD2	TRBV2	many	TRBJ2-7	17	TGTGCCAGCAGATTCCGCGAACTAGCGGGAGTCTCCTACGAGCAGTACTTC	CASRFRELAGVSYEQYF
NA	TRBV2	large	TRBJ2-2	16	TGTGCCAGCAGTCCAGTAAACGGGAGGAACACCGGGGAGCTGTTTTTT	CASSPVNGRNTGELFF
TRBD2	TRBV20-1	NA	TRBJ2-5	13	TGCAGTGCTACACTAGCGGGCAGAGAGACCCAGTACTTC	CSATLAGRETQYF
NA	TRBV7-9	many	TRBJ1-4	13	TGTGCCAGCAGTGGACGGTCTAATGAAAAACTGTTTTTT	CASSGRSNEKLFF
TRBD2	TRBV19	NA	TRBJ2-5	15	TGTGCCAGTAGTATAGGACTAGCGGGAAGAGAGACCCGGTACTTC	CASSIGLAGRETRYF
TRBD1	TRBV6-5	many	TRBJ1-2	13	TGTGCCAGCAGTTACACTACAGGGGGTGGCTACACCTTC	CASSYTTGGGYTF
NA	TRBV27	large	TRBJ2-3	14	TGTGCCAGCAGTTTAAGAACAGCCACAGATACGCAGTATTTT	CASSLRTATDTQYF